Detailed here is one T cell receptor (beta chain). Per the study methods: Reference gene primer amplification in the assay estimated nucleated cell counts. Sequencing was performed with immunoSEQ multiplex PCR; in TCRdb, only in-frame clones are kept and a portion is missing. V, J and clone size are taken as reported in that table, and D and trimming were inferred from the DNA itself. The sample yields nearly 40,000 clones, over 70% seen once. This sample is part of a study of blood T cell repertoires in COVID-19. Study summary: The study drew acute and convalescent COVID-19 samples from the United States, Italy and Spain. In each case, the material was cDNA or gDNA derived from T cells, B-cell-depleted T cells, or PBMCs.

Deletions cut 7 bases from V and 3 bases from J, with 10 bases between. The CDR3 totals 13 residues. Germline CDR1 reads WSHSY; CDR2 reads SAAADI. This TCR was recovered from a woman in her seventies with acute or convalescent COVID-19. The J gene is TRBJ1-5, the V gene TRBV10-2; D is uncertain. What was sequenced was peripheral blood. The CDR3 protein is CASIGGFNQPQHF. The CDR3 DNA is TGCGCCAGCATCGGAGGTTTCAATCAGCCCCAGCATTTT.